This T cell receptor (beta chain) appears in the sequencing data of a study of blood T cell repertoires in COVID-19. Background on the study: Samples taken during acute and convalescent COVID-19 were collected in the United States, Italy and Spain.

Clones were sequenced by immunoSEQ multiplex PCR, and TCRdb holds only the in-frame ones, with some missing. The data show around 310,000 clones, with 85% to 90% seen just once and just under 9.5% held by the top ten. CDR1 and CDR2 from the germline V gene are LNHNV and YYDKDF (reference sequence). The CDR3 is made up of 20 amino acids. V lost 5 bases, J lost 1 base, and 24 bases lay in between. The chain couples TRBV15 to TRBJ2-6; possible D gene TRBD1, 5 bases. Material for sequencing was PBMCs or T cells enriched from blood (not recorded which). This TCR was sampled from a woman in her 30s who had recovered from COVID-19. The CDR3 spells CATSQGDYGEAQSGANVLTF. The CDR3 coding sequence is TGTGCCACCAGCCAAGGGGATTATGGAGAGGCGCAGTCTGGGGCCAACGTCCTGACTTTC. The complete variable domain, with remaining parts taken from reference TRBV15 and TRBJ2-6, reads DAMVIQNPRYQVTQFGKPVTLSCSQTLNHNVMYWYQQKSSQAPKLLFHYYDKDFNNEADTPDNFQSRRPNTSFCFLDIRSPGLGDTAMYLCATSQGDYGEAQSGANVLTFGAGSRLTVL.